This TCR beta chain was observed in a study of CD8 T cells in Susac syndrome. The T cells that were sequenced for TCR beta were CD8+ and CD4+ cells from blood. The multiple sclerosis control cohort comprised treatment-naive individuals presenting with stable or active relapsing-remitting disease. TEMRA cells were enriched by FACS, and CD4+ and CD8+ T cells were negatively isolated. With random hexamers, reverse transcription was performed on roughly 0.5 to 1 ug of RNA. Each CDR3 protein is one row after TCRdb ran MiXCR on the immunoSEQ multiplex PCR reads. The sample has about 300,000 distinct CDR3 sequences, roughly 85% seen once. The germline V and J ends were trimmed by 2 bases and 5 bases, with 10 bases remaining between them. The germline gives CDR1 MNHEY, CDR2 SMNVEV (reference sequence). CDR3 size: 13 residues. Remarks on this clonotype: Its antigen is still unknown.

Study observations and caveats: The study admitted that it had a relatively small number of individuals in its TCR sequencing and HLA analysis.

The chain employs TRBV27 and TRBJ2-7; a weak D match, TRBD1 (5 bases). The sequenced sample was CD8+ T cells from PBMCs. The sequence came from a human donor with multiple sclerosis. The CDR3 DNA reads as TGTGCCAGCAGTTTAAGCAGGGTGCACGAGCAGTACTTC. Amino acid sequence: CASSLSRVHEQYF.